This T cell receptor beta chain is drawn from a study of CD8+ T cells in alopecia areata. Study in general: Treatment comprised oral tofacitinib, 5 to 10 mg twice daily, in treated patients. Once tofacitinib had been taken for 6 to 18 months, 6 months off drug followed.

Reverse transcription of extracted RNA yielded cDNA, which provided the sequencing template. Profiled with immunoSEQ multiplex PCR; TCRdb holds only in-frame clones, not every one. The data show fewer than 100,000 clones, with 40% to 45% seen just once and around 0.8% held by the top ten. Overall study findings and caveats: Normal skin's resident alphabeta T cells are sequenced alongside lesional scalp T cells.

CDR1 and CDR2 from the germline V gene are KGHSH and LQKENI. J gave up 5 bases and V 5 bases, and 11 bases lay outside the gene matches. The CDR3 length is 16 residues. In its sample, this clone was seen a few times. What it recognizes is unknown. Investigators sorted PBMCs to obtain both CD4+ and CD8+ T cells. The origin of this receptor is a human donor with alopecia areata. The rearrangement links TRBV18 to TRBJ2-2; 7 bases align to TRBD1. Sequencing was carried out using CD4+ T cells sorted from blood. The CDR3 nucleotides are TGTGCCAGCTCAACTGCTCCCGGGACAGCTACCGGGGAGCTGTTTTTT. Residues: CASSTAPGTATGELFF.